The entry below describes one T cell receptor (beta chain). What it recognizes is unknown. One end of the junction varies from germline; a read error may be responsible. No cell sorting was done before RNA was extracted from the tissue. TCRbeta libraries were built with three rounds of nested PCR, modified from ARM-PCR. Each CDR3 protein gets one entry after TCRdb re-called the multiplex PCR reads with MiXCR. The repertoire has fewer than 85,000 distinct CDR3 sequences, 77% of them found once; the top ten carry about 12%. This entry is derived from a study of tumor and adjacent non-tumor tissue in lung cancer. Overall study: The cohort had about twelve adenocarcinoma, a couple of squamous cell and 1 small cell patients. On average, productive TCRbeta reads reached about 4 million per sample.

This CDR3 is built from 16 residues. The V gene's germline CDR1 is SEHNR and CDR2 FQNEAQ (reference sequence). General study findings and limits: Top 100 clones took a larger repertoire share in normal lung. TCR diversity was significantly greater in tumor than normal lung tissue.

Sequencing used lung tumor tissue. The receptor was derived from a woman in her forties or fifties with non-small cell lung cancer. The chain uses TRBV7-9 and TRBJ2-5, with D possibly being TRBD1 (5 bases). The CDR3 DNA follows: TGTGACAGCAGCTTAGTCAGGGCAGGGTTGAGAGAGACCCAGTACTTC. Its translation is CDSSLVRAGLRETQYF.